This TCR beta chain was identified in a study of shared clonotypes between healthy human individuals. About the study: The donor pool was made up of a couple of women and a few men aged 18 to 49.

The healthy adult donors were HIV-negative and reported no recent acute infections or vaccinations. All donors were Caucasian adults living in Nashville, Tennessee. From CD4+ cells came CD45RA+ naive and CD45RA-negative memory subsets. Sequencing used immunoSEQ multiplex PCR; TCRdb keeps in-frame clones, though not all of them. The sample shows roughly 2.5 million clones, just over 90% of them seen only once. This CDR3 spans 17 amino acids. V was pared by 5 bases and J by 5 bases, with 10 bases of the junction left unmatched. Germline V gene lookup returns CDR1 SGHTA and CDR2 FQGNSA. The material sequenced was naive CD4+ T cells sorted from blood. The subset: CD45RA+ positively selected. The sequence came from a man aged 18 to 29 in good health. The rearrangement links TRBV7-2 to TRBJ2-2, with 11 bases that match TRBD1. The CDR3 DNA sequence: TGTGCCAGCAGCCCACCGAGGACAGGGGGCGAAACCGGGGAGCTGTTTTTT. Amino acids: CASSPPRTGGETGELFF.